These T cell receptor beta chains were read from a single sample in a study of response to subunit inactivated influenza vaccine. Using its own MiXCR run on the RT-PCR reads, TCRdb lists one record per CDR3 protein. The sample carries hundreds of thousands of distinct CDR3 sequences, 18% recorded once. The sample in question was PBMCs from blood, obtained 4 to 6 days after vaccination. The source of these receptors is a man aged 50 to 59 who received an inactivated influenza vaccine. Both conserved end residues are part of each CDR3.

v_gene	j_gene	CDR3aa
TRBV29-1	TRBJ2-5	CSAIGVAGYQETQYF
TRBV5-1	TRBJ1-2	CASSMNRVGYGYTF
TRBV5-1	TRBJ2-1	CASSSIRGARDNEQFF
TRBV20-1	TRBJ2-3	CSAPGTGTDTQYF
TRBV10-3	TRBJ2-5	CAISESSPPGTQYF
TRBV5-6	TRBJ2-5	CASSFPGTPVDSDF
TRBV29-1	TRBJ1-4	CSVLGVGGVSSEKLFF
TRBV12-3/TRBV12-4	TRBJ2-1	CASSSGERAGDEQFF
TRBV6-2/TRBV6-3	TRBJ1-6	CASSMGSRGLYSPLHF
TRBV29-1	TRBJ2-3	CSVRTSGSEVTDTQYF
TRBV12-3/TRBV12-4	TRBJ2-2	CASSLGGWDTGELFF
TRBV7-2	TRBJ2-2	CASSPGLNTGELFF
TRBV20-1	TRBJ1-5	CSAQQVNQPQHF
TRBV3-1	TRBJ2-2	CASSDKGDGELFF
TRBV20-1	TRBJ1-6	CSARRDRKSSYNSPLHF
TRBV20-1	TRBJ1-1	CSAYDRANTEAFF
TRBV6-2/TRBV6-3	TRBJ1-2	CATRTDNYGYTF
TRBV5-8	TRBJ2-3	CASVTGGAADTQYF
TRBV11-2	TRBJ2-3	CASSLVIGAADTQYF
TRBV20-1	TRBJ2-1	CSAKSLAGHYNEQFF
TRBV7-2	TRBJ2-3	CASSLTSGRAGADTQYF
TRBV20-1	TRBJ2-7	CSAPQTGQGAYEQYF
TRBV7-8	TRBJ2-3	CASSTRTGTSTDTQYF
TRBV4-2	TRBJ2-5	CASSQQRDGTQYF
TRBV7-8	TRBJ2-1	CASSLGIAGGEQFF
TRBV12-3/TRBV12-4	TRBJ2-3	CASGQGSRITQYF
TRBV5-1	TRBJ2-2	CASSLERAGELFF
TRBV7-9	TRBJ2-7	CASSSVSPYEQYF
TRBV11-2	TRBJ2-5	CASSLAGGPKETQYF
TRBV20-1	TRBJ2-1	CSAVGGFTYNEQFF
TRBV7-9	TRBJ1-5	CASSPGQGSNQPQHF
TRBV12-3/TRBV12-4	TRBJ2-1	CASRARQREQFF